These 15 T cell receptor beta chains were all obtained from the same sample, sequenced in a study of OX40 agonist ivuxolimab in advanced cancers. The assay was immunoSEQ multiplex PCR, and TCRdb's table has in-frame clones only and misses some. The table shows about 93,000 clones, with about 91% occurring only once. The sequencing here drew on CD4+ or CD8+ T cells sorted from blood, taken in a trial of the OX40 agonist ivuxolimab. These receptors were taken from an adult with an advanced solid tumor such as melanoma, head and neck, liver or kidney cancer.

This clone showed up just once. The chain is built from TRBV5-6 and TRBJ2-1; possible D gene TRBD1, 6 bases. Germline CDR1 and CDR2: SGHDT and YYEEEE. The CDR3 has 14 amino acids. Trimming pared 0 bases from V and 13 bases from J, leaving 17 bases between. Here the CDR3 DNA reads TGTGCCAGCAGCTTGGCCATCGGACAGAGCCCCCAGTTCTTC. It encodes CASSLAIGQSPQFF.

The V gene is TRBV7-8, the J gene TRBJ2-1; 7 bases are shared with TRBD1. The CDR3 runs 15 residues. The trim removed 4 bases at V and 2 bases at J, leaving 5 bases unmatched. Germline V CDR1 and CDR2: SGHVS, FQNEAQ. The CDR3 here is CASSSRQGAYNEQFF. The CDR3 nucleotides read TGTGCCAGCAGCTCCCGACAGGGTGCCTACAATGAGCAGTTCTTC.

This clone appeared a single time. CDR3 nucleotide sequence: TGTGCCAGTACTAGCGTCTCAAGCTCCTACAATGAGCAGTTCTTC. As protein: CASTSVSSSYNEQFF. The chain recombines TRBV19 with TRBJ2-1; TRBD2 is a possible D gene (6 bases). Per the germline V gene, CDR1 is LNHDA and CDR2 is SQIVND (reference sequence). Trimming pared 7 bases from V and 0 bases from J, leaving 13 bases between. The CDR3 consists of 15 residues.

The rearrangement joins TRBV6-1 to TRBJ2-5; D ambiguous. The V gene's germline CDR1 is MNHNS and CDR2 SASEGT. CDR3 size: 12 residues. The V end was cut by 3 bases, the J end by 5 bases, with 7 bases between. The chain's CDR3 is CASSEQGETQYF. In DNA form, the CDR3 reads TGTGCCAGCAGTGAGCAAGGGGAGACCCAGTACTTC.

The chain recombines TRBV2 with TRBJ1-2; D gene unclear. The V end was cut by 7 bases, the J end by 5 bases, with 17 bases between. Germline CDR1 SNHLY, CDR2 FYNNEI. CDR3 length equals 14 residues. In DNA form, the CDR3 reads TGTGCCAGCATTCCCGCGAGGGCATCTTATGGCTACACCTTC. It codes for CASIPARASYGYTF.

The rearrangement joins TRBV29-1 to TRBJ2-5; D gene unclear. Looked up from germline, CDR1 is SQVTM and CDR2 is ANQGSEA. V was trimmed by 0 bases and J by 6 bases, leaving 5 bases between them. CDR3 length: 11 amino acids. CDR3 region: CSVEDLKTQYF. CDR3 coding DNA: TGCAGCGTTGAAGATTTAAAGACCCAGTACTTC.

The chain couples TRBV27 to TRBJ2-3; no definite D call. CDR3 size: 13 residues. Germline values: CDR1 MNHEY, CDR2 SMNVEV (reference sequence). V was trimmed by 3 bases and J by 3 bases, leaving 7 bases between them. The CDR3 region is CASSFQYTDTQYF. CDR3 sequence (DNA): TGTGCCAGCAGTTTCCAATATACAGATACGCAGTATTTT.

The chain combines TRBV10-3 with TRBJ2-7, with 9 bases identical to TRBD2. Germline V gene sequence: CDR1 ENHRY, CDR2 SYGVKD. The junction had 12 bases not matched to a gene; V was cut back by 3 bases and J by 6 bases. The CDR3 consists of 16 residues. For the CDR3, the DNA is TGTGCCATCAGTGACTCGAATGCTAGCGGGACTGCCGAGCAGTACTTC. Translated, it gives CAISDSNASGTAEQYF.

The chain joins TRBV5-8 to TRBJ2-5; perhaps D is TRBD1 or TRBD2 (6 bases each). This CDR3 has 13 amino acids. Germline-derived CDR1 and CDR2 are SGHTS and YDEGEE. CDR3 DNA sequence: TGTGCACTGGGGGGCAGGGAGGAAGAGACCCAGTACTTC. It yields the protein CALGGREEETQYF. Supplemented by reference TRBV5-8 and TRBJ2-5, the full variable domain reads EAGVTQSPTHLIKTRGQQATLRCSPISGHTSVYWYQQALGLGLQFLLWYDEGEERNRGNFPPRFSGRQFPNYSSELNVNALELEDSALYLCALGGREEETQYFGPGTRLLVL.

This rearrangement joins TRBV12-5 to TRBJ1-2; 9 bases are a match to TRBD1. CDR3 length: 15 residues. The V segment lost 4 bases and the J segment 3 bases; nucleotides outside the gene matches: 6. Per the germline V gene, CDR1 is LGHNT and CDR2 is FRNRAP. The CDR3: CASGSTGGRYYGYTF. Here the CDR3 DNA reads TGTGCTAGTGGTTCAACAGGGGGCCGATACTATGGCTACACCTTC.

V is TRBV29-1 and J is TRBJ2-3, with 8 bases matching TRBD2. With V trimmed by 5 bases and J by 0 bases, 10 bases remained unmatched. Germline V gene data show CDR1 as SQVTM and CDR2 as ANQGSEA. The CDR3 sequence is 16 residues long. The CDR3 loop is CSVSSPGGRSTDTQYF. The DNA for the CDR3 is TGCAGCGTTTCCTCCCCGGGGGGGAGAAGCACAGATACGCAGTATTTT.

This chain uses TRBV18 with TRBJ2-2, with D perhaps assigned TRBD1 or TRBD2 (5 bases each). Trimming took 3 bases from V and 6 from J, leaving 8 bases between them. Germline V gene data show CDR1 as KGHSH and CDR2 as LQKENI. This CDR3 contains 13 residues. CDR3 amino acids: CASSPGEAGELFF. DNA of the CDR3: TGTGCCAGCTCACCGGGGGAAGCCGGGGAGCTGTTTTTT.

The CDR3 spells CASSRTYQETQYF. As DNA, the CDR3 is TGTGCCAGCAGTCGGACATACCAAGAGACCCAGTACTTC. This chain connects TRBV6-5 to TRBJ2-5, with a tentative D call TRBD1 (5 bases). The V and J ends lost 5 bases and 0 bases respectively, with 7 bases between them. Germline values: CDR1 MNHEY, CDR2 SVGAGI. The CDR3 loop spans 13 amino acids.

The chain recombines TRBV9 with TRBJ2-1; 10 bases match TRBD2. The V segment lost 4 bases and the J segment 8 bases; nucleotides outside the gene matches: 9. CDR1 is SGDLS and CDR2 is YYNGEE in the germline V gene. The CDR3 runs 15 residues. The CDR3 nucleotides read TGTGCCAGCAGCCTAACTAGCGGGAACGTCCATGAGCAGTTCTTC. Its protein product is CASSLTSGNVHEQFF.

This clone was observed once. CDR3 in amino acids: CASSTEGPRSSPLHF. The CDR3 coding sequence is TGTGCCAGCAGCACTGAGGGACCCCGGAGTTCACCCCTCCACTTT. The V and J genes are TRBV11-2 and TRBJ1-6, with a tentative D call TRBD1 (5 bases). CDR1 is SGHAT, CDR2 FQNNGV, per germline. Trimming removed 5 bases at V and 9 bases at J, with 17 bases between. CDR3 length equals 15 residues.